Presented here are 19 T cell receptor beta chains from one specimen sequenced in a study of T-cell memory formation after mild COVID-19. TCRdb itself ran the 5' RACE reads through MiXCR, one entry per CDR3 protein. This sample carries around 45,000 distinct CDR3 sequences, 9.5% of them seen once, and the ten largest clones take 10% to 15%. Sequenced material: PBMCs or a T cell subset sorted from them (not recorded which). All receptors derive from an adult woman who had mild COVID-19 (a few samples of this study predate the infection). Cell type and time point are not known.

This clonotype was seen a handful of times. This rearrangement joins TRBV10-3 to TRBJ1-2, with TRBD1 as a possible D gene (5 bases). The CDR3 runs 12 residues. Germline V gene data show CDR1 as ENHRY and CDR2 as SYGVKD. With 6 bases removed from V and 1 base from J, the gap between germline ends came to 6 bases. As DNA, the CDR3 is TGTGCCATCAGCGACAGTAACTATGGCTACACCTTC. Encoded protein: CAISDSNYGYTF.

The CDR3 DNA is TGTGCCAGCACCCTCCCCGGGCAGACCCAGTACTTC. Translating it yields CASTLPGQTQYF. The chain recombines TRBV7-2 with TRBJ2-5; D remains unclear. CDR1 and CDR2 (germline): SGHTA, FQGNSA. This CDR3 has 12 amino acids. Trimming took off 7 bases at V and 6 bases at J, with 12 bases between the two ends. Full variable domain (remainder filled in from reference TRBV7-2 and TRBJ2-5): GAGVSQSPSNKVTEKGKDVELRCDPISGHTALYWYRQSLGQGLEFLIYFQGNSAPDKSGLPSDRFSAERTGGSVSTLTIQRTQQEDSAVYLCASTLPGQTQYFGPGTRLLVL.

In this sample, this clonotype turned up many times. The chain uses TRBV11-2 and TRBJ2-7, with D tentatively TRBD1 or TRBD2 (5 bases each). This CDR3 contains 14 residues. V gave up 7 bases and J gave up 4 bases, with 17 bases separating them. CDR1 and CDR2 (germline): SGHAT, FQNNGV. CDR3 sequence (DNA): TGTGCCAGCAAATGGGGACCTGAAACATACGAGCAGTACTTC. Its translation is CASKWGPETYEQYF.

This clonotype was counted ten times or more. V and J are TRBV20-1 and TRBJ2-3, with 9 positions matching TRBD2. V trimming: 0 bases; J trimming: 4 bases; junction bases outside the gene matches: 8. Germline V CDR1 and CDR2: DFQATT, SNEGSKA (reference sequence). This CDR3 has 16 amino acids. CDR3 region: CSARDLAGGASDTQYF. The CDR3 bases are TGCAGTGCTAGAGATCTGGCGGGGGGGGCCTCAGATACGCAGTATTTT.

In this sample, this clonotype turned up many times. This chain connects TRBV4-2 to TRBJ2-7; unclear D gene. Germline V gene lookup returns CDR1 LGHNA and CDR2 YNFKEQ. The CDR3 is made up of 13 amino acids. Trimming removed 1 base at V and 2 bases at J, with 6 bases between. In nucleotides, the CDR3 is TGTGCCAGCAGCCAAGGTCGGACCTACGAGCAGTACTTC. It is translated as CASSQGRTYEQYF.

In this sample, this clonotype turned up a few times. The chain recombines TRBV18 with TRBJ2-7, with D possibly TRBD2 on 6 matching bases. CDR1 KGHSH and CDR2 LQKENI come from the germline V gene. This CDR3 spans 11 amino acids. V was clipped by 8 bases and J by 8 bases, with 13 bases between them. The CDR3 coding sequence is TGTGCCAGCGAGTCAGGGACTCAGCAGTACTTC. Translated, it gives CASESGTQQYF.

V usage is TRBV2 and J usage is TRBJ2-3, with D possibly being TRBD2 (5 bases). V was pared by 5 bases and J by 0 bases, with 9 bases between. Germline V gene data show CDR1 as SNHLY and CDR2 as FYNNEI. This CDR3 region has 14 residues. CDR3 loop: CASSRESSTDTQYF. CDR3 coding DNA: TGTGCCAGCAGTCGGGAATCAAGCACAGATACGCAGTATTTT.

The V and J genes are TRBV30 and TRBJ1-6; possible D gene TRBD1, 5 bases. The CDR3 sequence is 17 residues long. Trimming left V 1 base short and J 10 bases short, with 23 bases between. Germline CDR1 and CDR2: GTSNPN and SVGIG (reference sequence). For the CDR3, the DNA is TGTGCCTGGAGTGCACCATTGACGGGGGTCGCCGGATCACCCCTCCACTTT. It specifies CAWSAPLTGVAGSPLHF.

The CDR3 DNA reads as TGCAGTGCTAGAGATCGGAAGGGGGGGCGGACCACAGATACGCAGTATTTT. Amino acids: CSARDRKGGRTTDTQYF. V gene TRBV20-1 combines with J gene TRBJ2-3, with D perhaps matching TRBD2 (7 bases). CDR1 and CDR2 (germline): DFQATT, SNEGSKA (reference sequence). Trimming cost V 0 bases and J 2 bases, with 18 bases left between them. The CDR3 length is 17 residues.

This sequence joins TRBV10-3 and TRBJ2-1, with TRBD2 identical over 10 bases. Looked up from germline, CDR1 is ENHRY and CDR2 is SYGVKD. The CDR3 has 16 amino acids. V trimming: 7 bases; J trimming: 0 bases; junction bases outside the gene matches: 6. The DNA for the CDR3 is TGTGCCATCAAAGGGACTAGCGAGAGCTCCTACAATGAGCAGTTCTTC. Its protein is CAIKGTSESSYNEQFF.

CDR3 sequence: CSASPGPGHGYTF. The CDR3 DNA sequence: TGCAGTGCTAGTCCCGGCCCGGGGCATGGCTACACCTTC. This sequence joins TRBV20-1 and TRBJ1-2; tentatively, D is TRBD1 (5 bases). This CDR3 has 13 amino acids. The V gene's germline CDR1 is DFQATT and CDR2 SNEGSKA (reference sequence). V was clipped by 3 bases and J by 6 bases, with 14 bases between them.

V gene TRBV11-2 combines with J gene TRBJ1-2; D unclear. The germline V gene encodes CDR1 SGHAT and CDR2 FQNNGV. Trimming removed 4 bases from V and 5 bases from J, with 14 bases in between. The CDR3 sequence is 14 residues long. The CDR3 protein is CASSYNGFRYGYTF. CDR3 nucleotide sequence: TGTGCCAGCAGCTATAACGGCTTTCGATATGGCTACACCTTC. Combining the CDR3 with reference TRBV11-2 and TRBJ1-2 gives the whole variable domain EAGVAQSPRYKIIEKRQSVAFWCNPISGHATLYWYQQILGQGPKLLIQFQNNGVVDDSQLPKDRFSAERLKGVDSTLKIQPAKLEDSAVYLCASSYNGFRYGYTFGSGTRLTVV.

Worth noting for this clonotype: At one boundary the junction diverges from the germline segment, which might be a read error. The chain links TRBV5-1 to TRBJ2-2; 7 bases are a match to TRBD2. Germline CDR1 SGHRS, CDR2 YFSETQ. This CDR3 has 14 amino acids. The CDR3 is CASRRSGTAGELIF. Here the CDR3 DNA reads TGCGCCAGCAGGAGAAGCGGGACTGCCGGGGAGCTGATTTTT.

The V call is TRBV18, the J call TRBJ1-1; 9 nucleotides match TRBD1. The J segment lost 4 bases and the V segment lost 6 bases, leaving 6 bases of the junction unmatched. CDR1 is KGHSH and CDR2 is LQKENI in the germline V gene. The CDR3 has 14 residues. The CDR3 DNA sequence: TGTGCCAGCTCTCCCGGGACAGGGATCACTGAAGCTTTCTTT. It is translated as CASSPGTGITEAFF.

There are many counts of this clonotype. The chain carries TRBV4-3 and TRBJ2-1, with 11 bases aligning to TRBD2. This CDR3 contains 17 residues. CDR1 LGHNA and CDR2 YSLEER come from the germline V gene. Losses at the gene ends were 0 bases for V and 6 bases for J; bases not matched to a gene: 7. CDR3: CASSQDRLAGGGNEQFF. CDR3 in DNA: TGCGCCAGCAGCCAAGATCGATTAGCGGGAGGGGGCAATGAGCAGTTCTTC.

This clonotype was seen repeatedly, ten times or more. CDR3 amino acids: CASSRAGSGYNEQFF. CDR3 sequence (DNA): TGTGCCAGCAGCCGAGCGGGGTCCGGCTACAATGAGCAGTTCTTC. V is TRBV7-6 and J is TRBJ2-1, with 7 bases lining up with TRBD2. V shed 5 bases, J shed 3 bases, and the junction held 7 bases outside the gene matches. The CDR3 loop spans 15 amino acids. Germline CDR1 and CDR2: SGHVS and FNYEAQ.

V is TRBV5-1 and J is TRBJ2-7; D unclear. The CDR3 runs 12 residues. V lost 0 bases, J lost 7 bases, and 8 bases lay in between. Germline V gene lookup returns CDR1 SGHRS and CDR2 YFSETQ. CDR3 nucleotides: TGCGCCAGCAGCTTGGTCGCCGGTGAGCAGTACTTC. Translated: CASSLVAGEQYF.

This clonotype was counted at least ten times. This chain connects TRBV4-1 to TRBJ2-7; 9 bases are shared with TRBD1. Germline trimming cut 4 bases from V and 0 bases from J; bases unmatched to any gene: 1. CDR1 is MGHRA and CDR2 is YSYEKL in the germline V gene. The CDR3 totals 14 residues. DNA of the CDR3: TGCGCCAGCAGCCCGACAGGGGGCTCCTACGAGCAGTACTTC. Its translation: CASSPTGGSYEQYF.

A few counts support this clonotype. The chain is built from TRBV5-6 and TRBJ1-2; D remains unclear. CDR3 size: 15 residues. Trimming pared 2 bases from V and 4 bases from J, leaving 15 bases between. The germline V gene encodes CDR1 SGHDT and CDR2 YYEEEE. The CDR3 reads CASSLNPDRRYGYTF. DNA of the CDR3: TGTGCCAGCAGCTTAAACCCGGATAGACGCTATGGCTACACCTTC.